This TCR beta chain was documented in a study of T cell changes during pregnancy in multiple sclerosis. Clones were read by immunoSEQ multiplex PCR, and TCRdb kept only the in-frame ones, dropping some. This table holds more than 90,000 clones, 91% found once. CDR1 and CDR2 (germline): SGHRS, YFSETQ. Between the trimmed V and J ends, which lost 3 bases and 4 bases, there was a span of 17 bases. The CDR3 runs to 15 residues. This rearrangement joins TRBV5-1 to TRBJ2-7, with D tentatively TRBD2 (7 bases). This TCR derives from a female donor with multiple sclerosis, enrolled in a pregnancy study. Specimen: peripheral blood, collected in the second trimester of pregnancy. The CDR3 reads CASSWGWGGVYEQYF. CDR3 in DNA: TGCGCCAGCAGCTGGGGGTGGGGGGGCGTTTACGAGCAGTACTTC.